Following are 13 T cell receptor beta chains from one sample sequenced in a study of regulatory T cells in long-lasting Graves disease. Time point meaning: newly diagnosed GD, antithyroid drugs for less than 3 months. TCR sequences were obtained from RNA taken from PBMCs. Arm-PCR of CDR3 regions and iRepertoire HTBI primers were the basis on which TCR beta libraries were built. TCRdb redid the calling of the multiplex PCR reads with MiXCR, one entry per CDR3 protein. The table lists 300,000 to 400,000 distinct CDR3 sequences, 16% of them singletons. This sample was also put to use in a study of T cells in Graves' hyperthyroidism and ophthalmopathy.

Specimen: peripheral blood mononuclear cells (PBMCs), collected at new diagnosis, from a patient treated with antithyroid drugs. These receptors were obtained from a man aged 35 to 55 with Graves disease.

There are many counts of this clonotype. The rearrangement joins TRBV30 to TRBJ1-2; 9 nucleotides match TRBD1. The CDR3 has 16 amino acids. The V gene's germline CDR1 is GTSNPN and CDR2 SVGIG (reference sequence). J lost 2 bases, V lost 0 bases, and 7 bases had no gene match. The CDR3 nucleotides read TGTGCCTGGAGTGTAACAGGGGGCCCGCTAAACTATGGCTACACCTTC. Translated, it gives CAWSVTGGPLNYGYTF.

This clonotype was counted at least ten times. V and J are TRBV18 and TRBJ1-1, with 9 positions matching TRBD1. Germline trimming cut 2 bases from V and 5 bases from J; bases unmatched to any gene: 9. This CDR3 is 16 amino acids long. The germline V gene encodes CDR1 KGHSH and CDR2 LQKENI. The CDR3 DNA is TGTGCCAGCTCACCAGGGACAGGGATTTCATGGACTGAAGCTTTCTTT. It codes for CASSPGTGISWTEAFF. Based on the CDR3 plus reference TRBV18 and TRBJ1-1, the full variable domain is NAGVMQNPRHLVRRRGQEARLRCSPMKGHSHVYWYRQLPEEGLKFMVYLQKENIIDESGMPKERFSAEFPKEGPSILRIQQVVRGDSAAYFCASSPGTGISWTEAFFGQGTRLTVV.

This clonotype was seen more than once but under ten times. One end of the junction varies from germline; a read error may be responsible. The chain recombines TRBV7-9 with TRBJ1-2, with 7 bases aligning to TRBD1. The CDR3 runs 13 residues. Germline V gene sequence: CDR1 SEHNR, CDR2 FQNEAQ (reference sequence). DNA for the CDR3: TGTGCCAGCAGCAGCGGACAGGTCTATAGCTACACCTTC. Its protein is CASSSGQVYSYTF. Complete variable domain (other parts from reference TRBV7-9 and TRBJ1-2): DTGVSQNPRHKITKRGQNVTFRCDPISEHNRLYWYRQTLGQGPEFLTYFQNEAQLEKSRLLSDRFSAERPKGSFSTLEIQRTEQGDSAMYLCASSSGQVYSYTFGSGTRLTVV.

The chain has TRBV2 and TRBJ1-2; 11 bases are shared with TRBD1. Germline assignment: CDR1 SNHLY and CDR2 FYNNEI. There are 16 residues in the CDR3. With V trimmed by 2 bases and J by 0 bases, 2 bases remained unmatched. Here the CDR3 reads CASSERGQGANYGYTF. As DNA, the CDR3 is TGTGCCAGCAGTGAAAGGGGACAGGGGGCTAACTATGGCTACACCTTC.

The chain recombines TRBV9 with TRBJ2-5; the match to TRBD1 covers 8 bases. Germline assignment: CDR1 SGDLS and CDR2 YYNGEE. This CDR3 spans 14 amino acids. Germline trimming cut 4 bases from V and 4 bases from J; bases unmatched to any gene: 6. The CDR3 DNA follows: TGTGCCAGCAGCTTGACAGGGGCAGGAGAGACCCAGTACTTC. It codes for CASSLTGAGETQYF.

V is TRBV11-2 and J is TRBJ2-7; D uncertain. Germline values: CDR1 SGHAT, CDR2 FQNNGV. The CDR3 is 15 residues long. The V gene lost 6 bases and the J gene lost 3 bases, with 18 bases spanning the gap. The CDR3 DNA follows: TGTGCCAGCAGTGATTCCCGACGGTTCAACTACGAGCAGTACTTC. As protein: CASSDSRRFNYEQYF.

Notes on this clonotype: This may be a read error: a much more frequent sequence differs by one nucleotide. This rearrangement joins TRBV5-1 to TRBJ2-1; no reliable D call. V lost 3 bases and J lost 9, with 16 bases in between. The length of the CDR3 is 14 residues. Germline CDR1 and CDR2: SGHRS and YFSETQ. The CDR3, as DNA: TGCGCCAGCAGCTCAACCGCCGAAAGCCTTGAGCAGTTCTTC. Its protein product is CASSSTAESLEQFF.

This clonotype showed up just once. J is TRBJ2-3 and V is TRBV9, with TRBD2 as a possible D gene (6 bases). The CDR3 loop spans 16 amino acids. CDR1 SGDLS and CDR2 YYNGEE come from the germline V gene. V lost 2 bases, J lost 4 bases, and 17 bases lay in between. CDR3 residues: CASSVPGDLASDTQYF. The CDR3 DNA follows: TGTGCCAGCAGCGTTCCGGGGGACCTAGCCTCAGATACGCAGTATTTT.

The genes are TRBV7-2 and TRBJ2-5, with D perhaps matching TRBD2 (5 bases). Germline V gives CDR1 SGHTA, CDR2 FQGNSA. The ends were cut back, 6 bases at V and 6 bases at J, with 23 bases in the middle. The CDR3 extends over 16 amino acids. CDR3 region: CASSYQLTGVPQTQYF. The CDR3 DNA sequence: TGTGCCAGCAGTTATCAACTCACCGGGGTTCCGCAGACCCAGTACTTC.

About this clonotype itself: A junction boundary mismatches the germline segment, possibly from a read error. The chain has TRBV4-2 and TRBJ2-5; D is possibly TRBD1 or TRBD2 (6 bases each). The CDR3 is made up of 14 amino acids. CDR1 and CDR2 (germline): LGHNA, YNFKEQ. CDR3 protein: CAGSQPGAPETQYF. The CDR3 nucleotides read TGTGCCGGCAGCCAACCGGGGGCCCCAGAGACCCAGTACTTC.

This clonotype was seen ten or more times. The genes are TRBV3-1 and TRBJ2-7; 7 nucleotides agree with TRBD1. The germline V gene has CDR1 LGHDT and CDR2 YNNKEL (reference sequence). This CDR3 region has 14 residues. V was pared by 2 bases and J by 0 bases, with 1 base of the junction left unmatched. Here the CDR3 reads CASSQRDSSYEQYF. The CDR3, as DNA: TGTGCCAGCAGCCAAAGGGACAGCTCCTACGAGCAGTACTTC.

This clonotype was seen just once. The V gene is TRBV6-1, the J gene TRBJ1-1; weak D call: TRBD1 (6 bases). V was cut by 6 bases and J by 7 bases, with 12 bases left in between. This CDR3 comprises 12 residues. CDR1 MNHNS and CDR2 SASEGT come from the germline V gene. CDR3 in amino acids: CASSFRGGEAFF. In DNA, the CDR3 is TGTGCCAGCAGCTTCAGGGGTGGTGAAGCTTTCTTT.

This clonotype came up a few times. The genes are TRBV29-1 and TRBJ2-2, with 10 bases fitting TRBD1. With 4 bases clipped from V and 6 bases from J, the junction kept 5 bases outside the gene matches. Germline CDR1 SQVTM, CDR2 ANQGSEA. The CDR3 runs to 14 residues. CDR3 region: CSVGAGTGAGELFF. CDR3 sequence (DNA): TGCAGCGTTGGGGCTGGGACAGGGGCCGGGGAGCTGTTTTTT.